This T cell receptor (beta chain) was sequenced during a study of Tregs in tolerant kidney transplant recipients. Concerning this clone itself: Its target is unknown.

CD4+CD25+CD127- Tregs, CD4+CD25- non-Tregs, CD4 and CD8 cells were sorted. Sequenced by immunoSEQ multiplex PCR; TCRdb stores in-frame clones only, minus some. Here the sample spans about 110,000 clones, 90% being singletons. Study conclusions and caveats: Tregs expanded with activated donor B cells seemed most donor-specific. Nucleotide sequences could not be compared across some patients' samples due to primer changes.

This sample comprised CD4+ T cells from blood, obtained before the transplant. The clonotype originates from a human donor who received a combined kidney and bone marrow transplant.

The CDR3 DNA is TGCGCCAGCAGCCGGGCTACCAACACTGAAGCTTTCTTT. Translated: CASSRATNTEAFF. V is TRBV4-1 and J is TRBJ1-1; D is unresolved. V was pared by 4 bases and J by 2 bases, with 8 bases between. The CDR3 length is 13 residues. CDR1 MGHRA and CDR2 YSYEKL come from the germline V gene.